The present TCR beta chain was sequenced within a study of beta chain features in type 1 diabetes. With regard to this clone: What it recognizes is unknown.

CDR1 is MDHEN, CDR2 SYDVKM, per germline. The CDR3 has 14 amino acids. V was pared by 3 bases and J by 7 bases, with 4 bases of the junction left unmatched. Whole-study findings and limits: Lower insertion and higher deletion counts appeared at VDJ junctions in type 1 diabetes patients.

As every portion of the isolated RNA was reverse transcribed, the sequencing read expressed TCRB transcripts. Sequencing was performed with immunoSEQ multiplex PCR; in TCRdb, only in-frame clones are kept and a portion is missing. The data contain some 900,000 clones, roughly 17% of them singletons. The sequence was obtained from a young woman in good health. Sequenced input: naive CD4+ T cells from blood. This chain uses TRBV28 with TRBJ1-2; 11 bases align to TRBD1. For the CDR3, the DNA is TGTGCCAGCAGTTTTGGACAGGGGGCGCGTGGCTACACCTTC. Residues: CASSFGQGARGYTF.